A selection of T cell receptor beta chains follows, all from one sample in a study of T cell responses to AZD1222 COVID-19 vaccine. The assay was immunoSEQ multiplex PCR, and TCRdb's table has in-frame clones only and misses some. The table lists 99,000 or so clones, 70% to 90% of them singletons. The sample here was peripheral blood, taken on day 0 of AZD1222 vaccination. These receptors came from an adult in good health. CDR3s include the opening cysteine and the closing phenylalanine or tryptophan. A D gene is named only where the DNA matches it firmly. Clone size is stated in some rows and not others, as once, few, many or a class when expanded.

>TRBD2|TRBV28|-|TRBJ2-7
CATRLASNYEQYF
TGTGCCACCCGACTAGCGAGTAACTACGAGCAGTACTTC
>TRBD1|TRBV18|-|TRBJ2-7
CASSPRDRSYEQYF
TGTGCCAGCTCACCACGGGACAGGAGTTACGAGCAGTACTTC
>TRBD2|TRBV28|-|TRBJ2-5
CASSHGLAGVSGETQYF
TGTGCCAGCAGTCACGGACTAGCGGGAGTCTCGGGAGAGACCCAGTACTTC
>TRBD2|TRBV10-1|many|TRBJ2-1
CASSPVAGVDDEQFF
TGCGCCAGCAGTCCCGTAGCGGGAGTGGATGATGAGCAGTTCTTC
>-|TRBV9|-|TRBJ1-4
CASSVSGANEKLFF
TGTGCCAGCAGCGTCTCGGGAGCTAATGAAAAACTGTTTTTT
>-|TRBV19|once|TRBJ2-7
CASSRQGEQYF
TGTGCCAGTAGTCGTCAGGGGGAGCAGTACTTC
>TRBD2|TRBV7-3|-|TRBJ2-7
CASSSLAGGPYEQYF
TGTGCCAGCAGCTCCCTAGCGGGAGGGCCTTACGAGCAGTACTTC
>TRBD2|TRBV27|-|TRBJ2-7
CASSPPASGRAYEQYF
TGTGCCAGCAGTCCCCCAGCTAGCGGGAGGGCCTACGAGCAGTACTTC
>TRBD1|TRBV5-4|-|TRBJ1-1
CASRRDRGRTEAFF
TGTGCCAGCAGACGGGACAGGGGGAGGACTGAAGCTTTCTTT
>-|TRBV7-9|few|TRBJ1-2
CASSLDGGSGYTF
TGTGCCAGCAGCTTAGATGGCGGGAGTGGCTACACCTTC
>TRBD2|TRBV7-6|once|TRBJ2-2
CASSHRVEAGGGELFF
TGTGCCAGCAGCCACCGAGTCGAAGCGGGAGGGGGGGAGCTGTTTTTT
>-|TRBV5-4|-|TRBJ1-2
CASSIPGTPGYTF
TGTGCCAGCAGCATACCCGGGACGCCAGGCTACACCTTC
>TRBD1|TRBV9|-|TRBJ1-2
CASSPHRGHGYTF
TGTGCCAGCAGCCCTCACAGGGGACATGGCTACACCTTC
>-|TRBV27|-|TRBJ2-6
CASSLSWRVSGANVLTF
TGTGCCAGCAGTTTATCGTGGCGGGTCTCTGGGGCCAACGTCCTGACTTTC
>-|TRBV6-6|-|TRBJ1-1
CATQAGDTEAFF
TGTGCCACCCAAGCCGGGGACACTGAAGCTTTCTTT
>-|TRBV29-1|-|TRBJ2-2
CSFDNANTGELFF
TGCAGCTTTGACAACGCGAACACCGGGGAGCTGTTTTTT
>TRBD2|TRBV28|-|TRBJ2-7
CASSLSASGSSYEQYF
TGTGCCAGCAGTTTATCGGCCAGCGGGAGCTCCTACGAGCAGTACTTC
>-|TRBV5-4|-|TRBJ2-3
CASSPSVSGDTQYF
TGTGCCAGCAGCCCCAGTGTTAGTGGAGATACGCAGTATTTT
>-|TRBV5-1|-|TRBJ1-3
CASSLRDTGYSGNTIYF
TGCGCCAGCAGCTTGAGGGACACAGGATACTCTGGAAACACCATATATTTT
>-|TRBV18|-|TRBJ1-1
CASSPAIPRTEAFF
TGTGCCAGCTCACCAGCCATCCCCCGGACTGAAGCTTTCTTT
>-|TRBV29-1|-|TRBJ1-1
CSVEGVTEAFF
TGCAGCGTTGAGGGGGTCACTGAAGCTTTCTTT
>TRBD1|TRBV2|few|TRBJ1-1
CASSEKAGGDPETEAFF
TGTGCCAGCAGTGAAAAGGCAGGGGGTGATCCGGAGACTGAAGCTTTCTTT
>-|TRBV30|once|TRBJ1-6
CAWSVEGRSPLHF
TGTGCCTGGAGTGTTGAGGGGAGATCACCCCTCCACTTT
>-|TRBV3-1/TRBV3-2|-|TRBJ1-3
CASSQGVGNTIYF
TGTGCCAGCAGCCAGGGAGTTGGAAACACCATATATTTT
>-|TRBV7-8|-|TRBJ1-5
CASSLGGNTKPNQPQHF
TGTGCCAGCAGCTTAGGGGGCAATACAAAGCCCAATCAGCCCCAGCATTTT
>TRBD2|TRBV7-3|once|TRBJ2-7
CASSPGTSSYEQYF
TGTGCCAGCAGCCCGGGGACTAGCTCCTACGAGCAGTACTTC
>TRBD1|TRBV18|-|TRBJ2-2
CASSLGQIDGELFF
TGTGCCAGCTCACTGGGACAGATAGACGGGGAGCTGTTTTTT
>-|TRBV19|-|TRBJ1-1
CASSTQLPTEAFF
TGTGCCAGTAGTACTCAGCTCCCCACTGAAGCTTTCTTT
>TRBD2|TRBV4-2|once|TRBJ2-7
CASSQGGSGRNSYEQYF
TGTGCCAGCAGCCAAGGGGGAAGCGGGAGGAACTCCTACGAGCAGTACTTC